This T cell receptor beta chain was sequenced for a study of response to subunit inactivated influenza vaccine. V was trimmed by 0 bases and J by 1 base, leaving 15 bases between them. The V gene's germline CDR1 is MNHEY and CDR2 SVGEGT. The CDR3 runs 17 residues. Remarks on this clonotype: Its antigen is as yet unknown.

Study outcomes and limitations: Authors suggested that a seasonal influenza vaccination recruits few new T cells each time.

TCRdb processed the RT-PCR reads anew with MiXCR; each CDR3 protein has one entry. Of approximately 570,000 distinct CDR3 sequences listed, about 7.6% are singletons. The material was PBMCs from blood, obtained less than 30 months after vaccination. The clonotype comes from a man between 50 and 75 years old who received an inactivated influenza vaccine. V is TRBV6-2 or TRBV6-3 and J is TRBJ2-5; D is uncertain. This chain's CDR3 is CASSYSKSRQLQETQYF. The CDR3 DNA reads TGTGCCAGCAGTTACTCGAAAAGCCGCCAACTCCAAGAGACCCAGTACTTC.